The 14 T cell receptor beta chains in this list originate from one sample, sequenced in a study of T cell changes during pregnancy in multiple sclerosis. The data were produced by immunoSEQ multiplex PCR, yet TCRdb's version contains in-frame clones alone and is incomplete. The repertoire has around 88,000 clones, 92% of them found once; the top ten carry roughly 2.3%. This sample comprised peripheral blood, obtained after pregnancy. The receptor set was obtained from a female donor in good health, enrolled as a control in a pregnancy study.

The V gene is TRBV27, the J gene TRBJ2-7, with D perhaps TRBD1 (5 bases). Per the germline V gene, CDR1 is MNHEY and CDR2 is SMNVEV (reference sequence). Trimming removed 2 bases from V and 0 bases from J, with 11 bases in between. This CDR3 is 15 amino acids long. CDR3 in amino acids: CASSLATASSYEQYF. DNA of the CDR3: TGTGCCAGCAGTTTAGCGACAGCGAGCTCCTACGAGCAGTACTTC.

This clone was seen a single time. The rearrangement uses TRBV9 and TRBJ1-3, with a possible D match to TRBD1 (6 bases). V lost 3 bases and J lost 0, with 13 bases in between. The germline CDR1 and CDR2 sequences are SGDLS and YYNGEE. There are 16 residues in the CDR3. The CDR3 coding sequence is TGTGCCAGCAGCGCAACGGACAGCCACTCTGGAAACACCATATATTTT. Encoded protein: CASSATDSHSGNTIYF.

In DNA form, the CDR3 reads TGTGCCAGCAGTGAAATGGGGAGGGGAGAGCGCTACGAGCAGTACTTC. Translating gives CASSEMGRGERYEQYF. The chain employs TRBV25-1 and TRBJ2-7; 7 bases line up with TRBD2. CDR1 is MGHDK and CDR2 is SYGVNS in the germline V gene. This CDR3 spans 16 amino acids. Trimming at V came to 2 bases and at J to 3 bases, leaving 10 bases not matched to a gene.

This sequence joins TRBV9 and TRBJ1-3, with 9 bases matching TRBD1. From germline, CDR1 is SGDLS and CDR2 YYNGEE. V trimming: 4 bases; J trimming: 2 bases; junction bases outside the gene matches: 4. CDR3 size: 15 residues. The chain's CDR3 is CASSPWTGAGNTIYF. CDR3 DNA: TGTGCCAGCAGCCCCTGGACAGGGGCTGGAAACACCATATATTTT.

V usage is TRBV7-9 and J usage is TRBJ2-7; possible D gene TRBD2, 6 bases. The CDR3 length is 15 residues. Germline-derived CDR1 and CDR2 are SEHNR and FQNEAQ (reference sequence). V shed 2 bases and J shed 1 base, with 12 bases lying between them. The CDR3, as DNA: TGTGCCAGCAGCTTAACACCGGGGGTATCCTACGAGCAGTACTTC. Protein product: CASSLTPGVSYEQYF.

The table lists this clone with a few counts. This sequence joins TRBV5-4 and TRBJ1-2, with D possibly being TRBD1 (6 bases). Germline loops: CDR1 SGHNT, CDR2 YYREEE (reference sequence). Trimming left V 0 bases short and J 3 bases short, with 6 bases between. This CDR3 is 13 amino acids long. CDR3 nucleotides: TGTGCCAGCAGCTTGGGGACAGACTATGGCTACACCTTC. This gives the protein CASSLGTDYGYTF.

The chain carries TRBV4-1 and TRBJ2-1, with a tentative D call TRBD1 (6 bases). In germline, CDR1 is MGHRA, CDR2 YSYEKL. This CDR3 spans 15 amino acids. Trimming removed 1 base from V and 8 bases from J, with 15 bases in between. CDR3 nucleotides: TGCGCCAGCAGCCAAGCAGGACAGTCCCAGCATGAGCAGTTCTTC. Translated: CASSQAGQSQHEQFF.

The CDR3 reads CAIQASASEKLFF. In nucleotides, the CDR3 is TGTGCCATTCAGGCCTCGGCATCCGAAAAACTGTTTTTT. V and J are TRBV28 and TRBJ1-4; D gene unclear. V was trimmed by 10 bases and J by 8 bases, leaving 17 bases between them. The germline V gene encodes CDR1 MDHEN and CDR2 SYDVKM. The CDR3 sequence is 13 residues long.

V gene TRBV18 combines with J gene TRBJ1-4, with D possibly TRBD1 on 6 matching bases. The CDR3 sequence is 15 residues long. V lost 6 bases to trimming and J lost 3 bases, with 14 bases between them. Germline values: CDR1 KGHSH, CDR2 LQKENI. The chain's CDR3 is CASSLERGSNEKLFF. As DNA, the CDR3 is TGTGCCAGCTCTCTGGAGAGGGGGTCTAATGAAAAACTGTTTTTT. The full variable domain, its missing parts supplied by reference TRBV18 and TRBJ1-4, is NAGVMQNPRHLVRRRGQEARLRCSPMKGHSHVYWYRQLPEEGLKFMVYLQKENIIDESGMPKERFSAEFPKEGPSILRIQQVVRGDSAAYFCASSLERGSNEKLFFGSGTQLSVL.

V gene TRBV19 combines with J gene TRBJ1-5; the match to TRBD1 covers 8 bases. The CDR3 sequence is 15 residues long. Germline V gene lookup returns CDR1 LNHDA and CDR2 SQIVND (reference sequence). V lost 7 bases, J lost 1 base, and 6 bases stayed unmatched. The CDR3 protein is CASTLRTGSNQPQHF. The DNA of the CDR3 is TGTGCCAGTACCCTGAGGACAGGGAGCAATCAGCCCCAGCATTTT.

The genes are TRBV7-2 and TRBJ2-1, with TRBD2 identical over 10 bases. The V gene end was trimmed by 1 base and the J gene end by 3 bases; junction bases not matched to a gene: 0. The germline gives CDR1 SGHTA, CDR2 FQGNSA. The CDR3 spans 15 residues. The CDR3 coding sequence is TGTGCCAGCAGCTTAGGACTAGCGGGCTACAATGAGCAGTTCTTC. It is translated as CASSLGLAGYNEQFF.

The V gene is TRBV30, the J gene TRBJ2-7, with D possibly matching TRBD1 (6 bases). Trimming took off 8 bases at V and 5 bases at J, with 13 bases between the two ends. The CDR3 runs 11 residues. Germline-derived CDR1 and CDR2 are GTSNPN and SVGIG (reference sequence). The CDR3 DNA sequence: TGTGCCCAGGGGATATTCGACGAGCAGTACTTC. Residues: CAQGIFDEQYF.

J is TRBJ1-2 and V is TRBV19, with D uncertain. V lost 3 bases, J lost 2 bases, and 10 bases lay in between. The CDR3 is made up of 14 amino acids. CDR1 and CDR2 from the germline V gene are LNHDA and SQIVND (reference sequence). The CDR3, as DNA: TGTGCCAGTAGTATCATCGGGAGAAACTATGGCTACACCTTC. It codes for CASSIIGRNYGYTF.

The chain recombines TRBV6-1 with TRBJ2-3; TRBD2 is a possible D gene (7 bases). CDR1 and CDR2 from the germline V gene are MNHNS and SASEGT. V was cut by 4 bases and J by 2 bases, with 19 bases left in between. The length of the CDR3 is 17 residues. CDR3 DNA sequence: TGTGCCAGCAGTGCCGAGCGGGACACTTACCCCACAGATACGCAGTATTTT. Translated: CASSAERDTYPTDTQYF.